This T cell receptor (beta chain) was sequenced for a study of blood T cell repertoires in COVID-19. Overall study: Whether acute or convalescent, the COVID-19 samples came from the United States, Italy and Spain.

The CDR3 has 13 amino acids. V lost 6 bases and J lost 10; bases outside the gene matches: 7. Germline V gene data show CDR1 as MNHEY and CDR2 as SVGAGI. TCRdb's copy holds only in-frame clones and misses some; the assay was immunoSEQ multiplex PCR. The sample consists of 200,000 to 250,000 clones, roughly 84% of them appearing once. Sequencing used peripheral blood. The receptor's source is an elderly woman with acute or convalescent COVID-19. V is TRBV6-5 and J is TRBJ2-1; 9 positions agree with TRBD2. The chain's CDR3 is CASSPRLAGEQFF. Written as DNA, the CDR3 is TGTGCCAGCAGCCCACGCCTAGCGGGGGAGCAGTTCTTC.